This TCR beta chain was sequenced in a study of T cells after yellow fever vaccination. Findings of the study overall: Abundant clonotypes (contaminants from the bulk population) could be present in FACS-sorted repertoires. Although the secondary response was weaker, it peaked faster, at day 5 versus 15. Post-booster samples contained most primary-vaccination clones (around 95% CD4, about 90% CD8).

In this sample, this clonotype turned up a few times. Antigen: not known. Possible read error: a much larger clone is one base away. The CDR3 covers 14 residues. Unmatched junction bases numbered 8, after V lost 6 bases and J lost 1 base. Germline V CDR1 and CDR2: DFQATT, SNEGSKA (reference sequence). A single record per CDR3 protein comes from TCRdb applying MiXCR to the 5' RACE reads. The sample has hundreds of thousands of distinct CDR3 sequences, 8.7% seen once. This sequence joins TRBV20-1 and TRBJ1-1; TRBD1 aligns across 7 bases. The sequence was collected from a man aged 18 to 30 who received the YFV17D yellow fever vaccine. Source: PBMCs, taken on the day of the first yellow fever vaccination. The CDR3 DNA reads as TGCAGTGCCCCACCGGGACAGTGGAACACTGAAGCTTTCTTT. Residues: CSAPPGQWNTEAFF.